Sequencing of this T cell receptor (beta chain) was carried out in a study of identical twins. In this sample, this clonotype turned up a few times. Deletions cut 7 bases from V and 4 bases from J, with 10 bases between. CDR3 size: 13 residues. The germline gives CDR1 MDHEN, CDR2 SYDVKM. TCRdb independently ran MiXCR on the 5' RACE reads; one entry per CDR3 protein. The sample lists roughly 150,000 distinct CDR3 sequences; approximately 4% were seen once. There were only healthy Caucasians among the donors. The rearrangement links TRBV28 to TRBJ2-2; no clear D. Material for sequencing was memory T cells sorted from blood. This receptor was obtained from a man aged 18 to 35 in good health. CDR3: CASIHRVTGELFF. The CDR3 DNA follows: TGTGCCAGCATCCATCGGGTCACCGGGGAGCTGTTTTTT.